This TCR beta chain was captured by sequencing in a study of blood T cell repertoires in COVID-19. Study information: From T cells, B-cell-depleted T cells, or PBMCs came the material, which was cDNA or gDNA.

Donors in Cohort 3 who had recovered were those with two negative PCRs, healthcare professional clearance, or resolution of their symptoms. Study processing details: Estimation of nucleated cell counts relied on the amplification of reference gene primers. Sequencing was performed with immunoSEQ multiplex PCR; in TCRdb, only in-frame clones are kept and a portion is missing. Clone size and the V and J calls come from that table; the DNA yielded D and trimming. Counted here are about 300,000 clones, 85% occurring once; the ten biggest clones make up about 2.5%. The germline gives CDR1 SGHRS, CDR2 YFSETQ. CDR3 length: 15 residues. The germline V and J ends were trimmed by 0 bases and 3 bases, with 9 bases remaining between them.

This clonotype was sampled from a woman between 45 and 60 years old who had recovered from COVID-19. Sequences were obtained from PBMCs or T cells enriched from blood (not recorded which). The chain links TRBV5-1 to TRBJ2-2; the D gene is possibly TRBD2 (6 bases). As DNA, the CDR3 is TGCGCCAGCAGCTTGGTGCGGGACTACACCGGGGAGCTGTTTTTT. This gives the protein CASSLVRDYTGELFF. The full variable domain, in which reference TRBV5-1 and TRBJ2-2 provide the parts outside the CDR3, is KAGVTQTPRYLIKTRGQQVTLSCSPISGHRSVSWYQQTPGQGLQFLFEYFSETQRNKGNFPGRFSGRQFSNSRSEMNVSTLELGDSALYLCASSLVRDYTGELFFGEGSRLTVL.